This entry lists 21 T cell receptor beta chains sequenced from one sample in a study of control samples from healthy donors and cancer patients. Only in-frame clones appear in the TCRdb table, and some are missing; sequencing was by immunoSEQ multiplex PCR. The sample has about 140,000 clones, roughly nine tenths seen once. The specimen sequenced was blood. The receptors were sampled from a man younger than 30 in good health.

The chain couples TRBV10-3 to TRBJ2-1, with 9 bases matching TRBD2. J lost 0 bases, V lost 5 bases, and 14 bases had no gene match. The CDR3 runs 19 residues. Germline values: CDR1 ENHRY, CDR2 SYGVKD. In nucleotides, the CDR3 is TGTGCCATCAGTCAGTTAGCGGGGGCCCCTACGAGCTCCTACAATGAGCAGTTCTTC. Its protein is CAISQLAGAPTSSYNEQFF.

The rearrangement joins TRBV27 to TRBJ1-5; perhaps TRBD1 as D (6 bases). Germline V lookup: CDR1 MNHEY, CDR2 SMNVEV (reference sequence). The germline V and J ends were trimmed by 8 bases and 4 bases, with 18 bases remaining between them. This CDR3 has 15 amino acids. The CDR3 loop reads CASSSGQSGNQPQHF. The CDR3 DNA reads as TGTGCCAGCTCCTCAGGACAGTCGGGGAATCAGCCCCAGCATTTT.

The chain carries TRBV4-1 and TRBJ1-6; 8 positions agree with TRBD1. The germline V gene has CDR1 MGHRA and CDR2 YSYEKL. V trimming: 8 bases; J trimming: 5 bases; junction bases outside the gene matches: 8. The CDR3 totals 15 residues. DNA of the CDR3: TGCGCCAGCGGCCTATCGACAGGGGATAATTCACCCCTCCACTTT. It is translated as CASGLSTGDNSPLHF.

The rearrangement joins TRBV9 to TRBJ2-7; no reliable D call. Germline assignment: CDR1 SGDLS and CDR2 YYNGEE. The CDR3 runs 12 residues. Deletions cut 3 bases from V and 0 bases from J, with 4 bases between. CDR3 sequence (DNA): TGTGCCAGCAGCGGTAACTCCTACGAGCAGTACTTC. This codes for CASSGNSYEQYF. Combining the CDR3 with reference TRBV9 and TRBJ2-7 gives the whole variable domain DSGVTQTPKHLITATGQRVTLRCSPRSGDLSVYWYQQSLDQGLQFLIQYYNGEERAKGNILERFSAQQFPDLHSELNLSSLELGDSALYFCASSGNSYEQYFGPGTRLTVT.

The V call is TRBV18, the J call TRBJ1-4; the match to TRBD1 covers 10 bases. CDR1 is KGHSH and CDR2 is LQKENI in the germline V gene. The J segment lost 5 bases and the V segment lost 8 bases, leaving 5 bases of the junction unmatched. The CDR3 extends over 14 amino acids. Here the CDR3 DNA reads TGTGCCAGCGGCCCGGGACAGGGGAATGAAAAACTGTTTTTT. It yields the protein CASGPGQGNEKLFF.

In DNA form, the CDR3 reads TGTGCCAGCAGCCAAGATAGGGACAGACTAACCATTGTCTATGAAGCTTTCTTT. This sequence encodes CASSQDRDRLTIVYEAFF. The rearrangement joins TRBV4-2 to TRBJ1-1; 7 bases are a match to TRBD1. The V gene's germline CDR1 is LGHNA and CDR2 YNFKEQ. The CDR3 is 18 amino acids. V shed 0 bases and J 7 bases; nucleotides not matched to a gene: 17.

V and J are TRBV19 and TRBJ2-2; 9 bases agree with TRBD1. Germline lookup yields CDR1 LNHDA and CDR2 SQIVND (reference sequence). The CDR3 covers 15 residues. With 10 bases clipped from V and 4 bases from J, the junction kept 10 bases outside the gene matches. CDR3 loop: CATESDRGLTGELFF. CDR3 DNA: TGTGCCACCGAATCGGACAGGGGCCTCACCGGGGAGCTGTTTTTT. Supplemented by reference TRBV19 and TRBJ2-2, the full variable domain reads DGGITQSPKYLFRKEGQNVTLSCEQNLNHDAMYWYRQDPGQGLRLIYYSQIVNDFQKGDIAEGYSVSREKKESFPLTVTSAQKNPTAFYLCATESDRGLTGELFFGEGSRLTVL.

The rearrangement links TRBV3-1 (or the pseudogene TRBV3-2) to TRBJ1-3; D unresolved. Germline V lookup: CDR1 LGHDT, CDR2 YNNKEL (reference sequence). Trimming removed 3 bases at V and 0 bases at J, with 12 bases between. The CDR3 runs to 16 residues. The CDR3 here is CASSQRTGNSGNTIYF. The CDR3 DNA is TGTGCCAGCAGCCAGAGAACGGGTAACTCTGGAAACACCATATATTTT.

This chain connects TRBV9 to TRBJ2-1; 12 nucleotides agree with TRBD1. The trim removed 3 bases at V and 12 bases at J, leaving 10 bases unmatched. This CDR3 is built from 15 residues. Germline V gene sequence: CDR1 SGDLS, CDR2 YYNGEE. The CDR3 sequence: CASSARDRGREGQFF. The CDR3 bases are TGTGCCAGCAGCGCCCGGGACAGGGGGCGCGAGGGGCAGTTCTTC.

The rearrangement uses TRBV5-1 and TRBJ1-2; D unresolved. V lost 4 bases and J lost 4, with 11 bases in between. Per the germline V gene, CDR1 is SGHRS and CDR2 is YFSETQ. The CDR3 has 13 residues. The DNA of the CDR3 is TGCGCCAGCAGCATCCAACGGATCTATGGCTACACCTTC. This gives the protein CASSIQRIYGYTF.

The gene calls are TRBV30 and TRBJ2-3, with D possibly TRBD1 on 6 matching bases. The germline CDR1 and CDR2 sequences are GTSNPN and SVGIG (reference sequence). This CDR3 is 13 amino acids long. V was clipped by 2 bases and J by 6 bases, with 12 bases between them. The CDR3 nucleotides read TGTGCCTGGAGTAGGCAGGGGCCGGATACGCAGTATTTT. It codes for CAWSRQGPDTQYF.

The CDR3 sequence is CASSRTPPPGELFF. Here the CDR3 DNA reads TGTGCCAGCAGCCGGACTCCACCCCCCGGGGAGCTGTTTTTT. The chain combines TRBV2 with TRBJ2-2, with a tentative D call TRBD2 (5 bases). In germline, CDR1 is SNHLY, CDR2 FYNNEI. The V end lost 6 bases, the J end lost 6 bases, and 14 bases lay between the germline ends. This CDR3 has 14 residues.

The rearrangement links TRBV30 to TRBJ2-3, with 8 nucleotides matching TRBD2. Per germline, CDR1 GTSNPN and CDR2 SVGIG (reference sequence). The CDR3 sequence is 15 residues long. Trimming at V came to 5 bases and at J to 5 bases, leaving 12 bases not matched to a gene. CDR3 sequence: CAWSFAGTRGDTQYF. The DNA of the CDR3 is TGTGCCTGGTCCTTCGCCGGGACTAGGGGAGATACGCAGTATTTT.

This chain connects TRBV27 to TRBJ1-1, with a weak D call TRBD1 (5 bases). Trimming stripped 2 bases from V and 7 bases from J, with 11 bases between. Germline V lookup: CDR1 MNHEY, CDR2 SMNVEV (reference sequence). This CDR3 comprises 13 residues. CDR3 bases: TGTGCCAGCAGTTTAGTTGGGGGATTTGAAGCTTTCTTT. It encodes CASSLVGGFEAFF.

V gene TRBV27 combines with J gene TRBJ1-1; 8 nucleotides agree with TRBD1. The CDR3 contains 15 residues. Germline trimming cut 5 bases from V and 0 bases from J; bases unmatched to any gene: 5. Germline assignment: CDR1 MNHEY and CDR2 SMNVEV (reference sequence). The CDR3 DNA is TGTGCCAGCAGTCCGCGACAGGGGATGAACACTGAAGCTTTCTTT. Residues: CASSPRQGMNTEAFF.

The rearrangement uses TRBV27 and TRBJ1-2, with 7 bases that match TRBD1. The germline V gene has CDR1 MNHEY and CDR2 SMNVEV (reference sequence). This CDR3 contains 13 residues. With 6 bases clipped from V and 5 bases from J, the junction kept 6 bases outside the gene matches. As DNA, the CDR3 is TGTGCCAGCAGCCGACAGGGCCTTTATGGCTACACCTTC. The encoded protein is CASSRQGLYGYTF.

This clone has only one observation. This sequence joins TRBV5-1 and TRBJ2-3, with D unresolved. V lost 4 bases to trimming and J lost 0 bases, with 9 bases between them. The CDR3 runs 14 residues. The V gene's germline CDR1 is SGHRS and CDR2 YFSETQ. As DNA, the CDR3 is TGCGCCAGCAGCATTGCCGACAGCACAGATACGCAGTATTTT. Residues: CASSIADSTDTQYF.

This clone was found once. This chain joins TRBV4-2 and TRBJ1-1; D ambiguous. V was cut by 0 bases and J by 8 bases, with 7 bases left in between. The V gene's germline CDR1 is LGHNA and CDR2 YNFKEQ. There are 12 residues in the CDR3. The CDR3 sequence: CASSQDRREAFF. Here the CDR3 DNA reads TGTGCCAGCAGCCAAGATAGGAGAGAAGCTTTCTTT.

The rearrangement joins TRBV7-2 to TRBJ1-4; weak D call: TRBD1 (6 bases). This CDR3 comprises 14 residues. V was cut by 5 bases and J by 5 bases, with 12 bases left in between. Germline CDR1 is SGHTA and CDR2 is FQGNSA. Here the CDR3 DNA reads TGTGCCAGCAGCCCGGACAGAACGAATGAAAAACTGTTTTTT. This translates into CASSPDRTNEKLFF.

Only a few counts were recorded for this clone. V gene TRBV16 combines with J gene TRBJ1-5; D uncertain. Trimming cost V 0 bases and J 4 bases, with 4 bases left between them. This CDR3 has 13 residues. From germline, CDR1 is KGHSY and CDR2 FQNENV. CDR3 amino acids: CASSQSVNQPQHF. In DNA form, the CDR3 reads TGTGCCAGCAGCCAATCGGTAAATCAGCCCCAGCATTTT. The full variable domain, rest sourced from reference TRBV16 and TRBJ1-5, is GEEVAQTPKHLVRGEGQKAKLYCAPIKGHSYVFWYQQVLKNEFKFLISFQNENVFDETGMPKERFSAKCLPNSPCSLEIQATKLEDSAVYFCASSQSVNQPQHFGDGTRLSIL.

The chain is built from TRBV5-5 and TRBJ1-1; D call uncertain. The CDR3 is made up of 15 amino acids. V was trimmed by 0 bases and J by 2 bases, leaving 11 bases between them. CDR1 and CDR2 (germline): SGHKS, YYEKEE (reference sequence). The CDR3 protein is CASSLERAINTEAFF. In DNA, the CDR3 is TGTGCCAGCAGCTTGGAAAGGGCCATCAACACTGAAGCTTTCTTT.